This T cell receptor (beta chain) appears in the sequencing data of a study of PD-1 blockade in mismatch repair-deficient tumors. Looking at the study overall: Enrolled about 2013-2016, patients had progressing, pretreated mismatch repair-deficient cancers of 12 to 13 types.

Regarding this clone: Its antigen is still unknown.

Study-level results: Tumor-resident clones, often absent from pretreatment blood, expanded after pembrolizumab and then contracted.

This table comes from immunoSEQ multiplex PCR, and its TCRdb copy is limited to in-frame clones, with some not included. The sample has 35,000 or so clones, roughly 81% seen once. All patients were mismatch repair deficient, assessed by either PCR or immunohistochemistry. The sequencing here drew on peripheral blood, taken 75 to 85 weeks after starting pembrolizumab. This TCR derives from an adult with mismatch repair-deficient cancer.

In nucleotides, the CDR3 is TGCGCCAGCAGCCGTGAAGGTAGAACTGAGCAGTACTTC. This gives the protein CASSREGRTEQYF. The chain employs TRBV5-1 and TRBJ2-7; no clear D. Per germline, CDR1 SGHRS and CDR2 YFSETQ. Trimming cost V 4 bases and J 7 bases, with 15 bases left between them. The CDR3 contains 13 residues.